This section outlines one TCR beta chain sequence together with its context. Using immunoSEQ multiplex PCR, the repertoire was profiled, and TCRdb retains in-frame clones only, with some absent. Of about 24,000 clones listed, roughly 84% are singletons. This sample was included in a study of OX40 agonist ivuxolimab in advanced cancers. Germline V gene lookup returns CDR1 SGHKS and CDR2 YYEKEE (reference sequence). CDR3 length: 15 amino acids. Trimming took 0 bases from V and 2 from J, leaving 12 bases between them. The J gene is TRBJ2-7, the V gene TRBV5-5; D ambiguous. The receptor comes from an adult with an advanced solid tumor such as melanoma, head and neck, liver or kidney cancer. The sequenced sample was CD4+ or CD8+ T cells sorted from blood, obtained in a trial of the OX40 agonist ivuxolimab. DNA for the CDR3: TGTGCCAGCAGCTTGGCGAACAATTTCCCCTACGAGCAGTACTTC. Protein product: CASSLANNFPYEQYF.